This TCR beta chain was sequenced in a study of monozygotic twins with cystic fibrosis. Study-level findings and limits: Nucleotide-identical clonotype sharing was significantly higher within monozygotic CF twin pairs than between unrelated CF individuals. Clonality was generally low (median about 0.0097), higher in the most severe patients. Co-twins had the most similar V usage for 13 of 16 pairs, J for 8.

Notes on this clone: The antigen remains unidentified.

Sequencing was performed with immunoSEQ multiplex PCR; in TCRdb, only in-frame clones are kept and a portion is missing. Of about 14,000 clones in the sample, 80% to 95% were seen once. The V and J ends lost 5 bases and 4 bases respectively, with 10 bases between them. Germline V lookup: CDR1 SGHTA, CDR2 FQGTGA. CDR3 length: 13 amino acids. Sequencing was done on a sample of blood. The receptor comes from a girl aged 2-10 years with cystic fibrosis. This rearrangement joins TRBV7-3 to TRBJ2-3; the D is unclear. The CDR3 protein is CASSAPGADTQYF. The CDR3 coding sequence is TGTGCCAGCAGCGCCCCCGGAGCAGATACGCAGTATTTT.